This T cell receptor (beta chain) was identified in a study of blood T cell repertoires in COVID-19. Study-wide background: The United States, Italy and Spain were the sources of the acute and convalescent COVID-19 samples. From T cells, B-cell-depleted T cells, or PBMCs came the material, which was cDNA or gDNA.

CDR1 and CDR2 from the germline V gene are LNHDA and SQIVND (reference sequence). The trim removed 3 bases at V and 5 bases at J, leaving 5 bases unmatched. The CDR3 is made up of 14 amino acids. In its sample, this clone was seen a few times. The authors' processing: Estimated nucleated cell counts came from reference gene primer amplification. Using immunoSEQ multiplex PCR, the repertoire was profiled, and TCRdb retains in-frame clones only, with some absent. From that table come the V and J calls and clone size; the DNA was used to work out D and trimming. The table has some 260,000 clones, less than 85% seen once.

The source is a young woman with acute or convalescent COVID-19. The rearrangement links TRBV19 to TRBJ1-2, with TRBD1 identical over 8 bases. Sequenced input: peripheral blood. The CDR3 nucleotides are TGTGCCAGTAGTATCTTAGGACAGGGATATGGCTACACCTTC. Amino acids: CASSILGQGYGYTF.